Given below is one TCR beta chain in context. Its antigen is undetermined. This sample was taken from a study of T cell responses to AZD1222 COVID-19 vaccine. Whole-study context: Second-dose intervals near 4 or 12 weeks were combined.

This table comes from immunoSEQ multiplex PCR, and its TCRdb copy is limited to in-frame clones, with some not included. Of 100,000 or so clones in the sample, roughly nine tenths were seen once. The V and J ends lost 2 bases and 0 bases, in that order; junction bases with no gene match: 4. Germline V CDR1 and CDR2: SGHTA, FQGNSA. The CDR3 is 15 residues long. Overall study findings and caveats: Seropositivity was recorded at baseline in only a handful of AZD1222 recipients.

The chain has TRBV7-2 and TRBJ2-7; 7 bases are shared with TRBD2. The sequence was obtained from an adult in good health. The sample here was peripheral blood, taken on day 0 of AZD1222 vaccination. In nucleotides, the CDR3 is TGTGCCAGCAGCTTATTTGGCGGGAGCTCCTACGAGCAGTACTTC. Its translation is CASSLFGGSSYEQYF.